This note documents a single T cell receptor (beta chain) sequence. The antigen is undetermined. 5'RACE, which relied on constant-segment primers, yielded TCR alpha and TCR beta cDNA libraries carrying sample barcodes and UMIs. TCRdb reanalysed the 5' RACE reads using MiXCR and keeps one entry per CDR3 protein. The table lists about 260,000 distinct CDR3 sequences, approximately 8.4% of them singletons. This sample was included in a study of T-cell memory formation after mild COVID-19. Study summary: Each donor largely had its own TCR clusters. Study observations and caveats: Researchers report contracting CD4+ clones mostly in CM and EM, with CD8+ clones in EMRA.

With 0 bases removed from V and 2 bases from J, the gap between germline ends came to 12 bases. CDR3 length: 15 residues. Germline V gene lookup returns CDR1 SGDLS and CDR2 YYNGEE. The sequenced material came from PBMCs or a T cell subset sorted from them (not recorded which). The chain links TRBV9 to TRBJ2-7, with D tentatively TRBD1 or TRBD2 (5 bases each). This receptor was taken from a man aged 18 to 30 who had mild COVID-19 (a few samples of this study predate the infection). Cell type and time point are not known. DNA for the CDR3: TGTGCCAGCAGCGTAGCTGGGACGGACCCCTACGAGCAGTACTTC. The encoded protein is CASSVAGTDPYEQYF.